The clone carrying this T cell receptor (delta chain) was detected many times. Its specificity is not known. A single base is all that separates this from a far larger clone, so a read error is likely. Other nucleotide sequences in the sample specify the same CDR3. Vgamma9/Vdelta2+ and Vdelta2-negative gammadelta T cells were flow-sorted from PBMC for bulk sequencing. This sample stems from a study of γδ T cells in repeated Plasmodium falciparum infection. For the study at large: Donors were malaria-exposed Malian children or age- and gender-matched Australian children.

J lost 2 bases, V lost 2 bases, and 15 bases had no gene match. The CDR3 runs to 20 residues. Germline V gene data show CDR1 as TSWWSYY and CDR2 as QGS. Study-wide findings and caveats: Vgamma9/Vdelta2+ repertoires stayed stably polyclonal over time and infection.

TCRdb repeated clone calling on the multiplex PCR reads with CATT. The sample holds about 51,000 delta-chain clones; more than 1.5% are singletons and the top ten take roughly 24%. This TCR was sampled from a pool of human donors (malaria-infected and uninfected, not separated). The rearrangement uses TRDV1 and TRDJ1, with 12 bases fitting TRDD3. The J gene, missing from TCRdb, was assigned here through DNA to germline matching. The source material was gamma-delta T cells from blood. The CDR3 sequence is CALGEGLPYWGIPYTDKLIF. CDR3 nucleotide sequence: TGTGCTCTTGGGGAAGGTCTACCGTACTGGGGGATACCGTATACCGATAAACTCATCTTT.